This TCR beta chain was profiled in a study of T cell responses to AZD1222 COVID-19 vaccine. Study outcomes and limitations: The donors showed a predominance of white British ancestry and of females, with possible underestimation of clonal diversity. Compared with day 0, the breadth and depth of the Spike-specific TCR repertoire rose significantly after two doses of AZD1222. Sampling that yielded the repertoires occurred only after the peak T cell response.

V dropped 2 bases and J dropped 9 bases, with 11 bases sitting between them. There are 14 residues in the CDR3. Germline V lookup: CDR1 MNHEY, CDR2 SMNVEV (reference sequence). About this clone itself: Its cognate antigen is unknown.

Profiling relied on immunoSEQ multiplex PCR, and the TCRdb table lists in-frame clones only, not all of them. The sample comprises 200,000 or so clones, over 80% of which are singletons, and around 2.9% rests with the top ten. The V and J genes are TRBV27 and TRBJ1-6; D remains ambiguous. The sequence derives from an adult in good health. This material consisted of peripheral blood, taken on day 0 of MenACWY control vaccination. CDR3 amino acids: CASSLHQKPSPLHF. The CDR3 DNA sequence: TGTGCCAGCAGTTTACACCAGAAACCTTCACCCCTCCACTTT.